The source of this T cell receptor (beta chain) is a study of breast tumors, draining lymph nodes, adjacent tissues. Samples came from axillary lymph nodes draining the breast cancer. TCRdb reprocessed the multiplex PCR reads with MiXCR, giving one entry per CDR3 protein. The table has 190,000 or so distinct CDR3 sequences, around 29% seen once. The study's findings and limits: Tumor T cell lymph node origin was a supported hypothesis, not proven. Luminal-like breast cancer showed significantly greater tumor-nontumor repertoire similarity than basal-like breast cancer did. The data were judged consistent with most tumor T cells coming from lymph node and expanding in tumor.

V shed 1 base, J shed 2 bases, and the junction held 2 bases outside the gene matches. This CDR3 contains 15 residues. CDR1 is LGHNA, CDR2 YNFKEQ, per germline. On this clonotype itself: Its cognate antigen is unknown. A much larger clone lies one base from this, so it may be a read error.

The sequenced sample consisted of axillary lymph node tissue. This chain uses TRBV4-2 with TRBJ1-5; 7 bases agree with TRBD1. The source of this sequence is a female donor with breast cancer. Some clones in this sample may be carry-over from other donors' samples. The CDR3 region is CASSQGTGGNQPQHF. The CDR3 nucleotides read TGTGCCAGCAGCCAAGGTACAGGGGGCAATCAGCCCCAGCATTTT.